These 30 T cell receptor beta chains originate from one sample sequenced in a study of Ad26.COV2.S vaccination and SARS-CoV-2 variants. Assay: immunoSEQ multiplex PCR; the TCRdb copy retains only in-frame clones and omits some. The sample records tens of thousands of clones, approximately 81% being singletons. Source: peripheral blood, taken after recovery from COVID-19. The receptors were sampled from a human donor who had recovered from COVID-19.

In DNA form, the CDR3 reads TGTGCCACCAGCAGAGATCCGGGGGCTATGAACGAGCAGTACTTC. Protein product: CATSRDPGAMNEQYF. The chain links TRBV15 to TRBJ2-7; D tentatively fits TRBD1 or TRBD2 (6 bases each). This CDR3 is built from 15 residues. V lost 0 bases to trimming and J lost 5 bases, with 14 bases between them. The germline CDR1 and CDR2 sequences are LNHNV and YYDKDF (reference sequence).

DNA for the CDR3: TGTGCCAGCAGTTACTCGTCGGTAAGGGGGAATTCACCCCTCCACTTT. As protein: CASSYSSVRGNSPLHF. J is TRBJ1-6 and V is TRBV6-5; D is possibly TRBD1 (6 bases). V was trimmed by 0 bases and J by 7 bases, leaving 13 bases between them. Germline CDR1 is MNHEY and CDR2 is SVGAGI. The CDR3 extends over 16 amino acids.

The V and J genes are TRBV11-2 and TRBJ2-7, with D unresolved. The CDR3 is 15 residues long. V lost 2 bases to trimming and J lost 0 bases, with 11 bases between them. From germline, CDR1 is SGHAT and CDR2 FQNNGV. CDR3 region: CASSLYPDLSYEQYF. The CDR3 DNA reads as TGTGCCAGCAGCTTATACCCAGATCTCTCCTACGAGCAGTACTTC.

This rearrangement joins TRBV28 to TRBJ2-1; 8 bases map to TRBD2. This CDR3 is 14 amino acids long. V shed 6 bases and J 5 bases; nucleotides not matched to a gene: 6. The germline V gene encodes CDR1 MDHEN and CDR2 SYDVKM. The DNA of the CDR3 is TGTGCCAGCAGCCAGCGGGGGTCACACAATGAGCAGTTCTTC. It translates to CASSQRGSHNEQFF.

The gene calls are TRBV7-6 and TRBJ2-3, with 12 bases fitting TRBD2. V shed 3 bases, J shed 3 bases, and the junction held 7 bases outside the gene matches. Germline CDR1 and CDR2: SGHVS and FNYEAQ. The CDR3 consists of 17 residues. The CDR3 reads CASSLRLAGEITDTQYF. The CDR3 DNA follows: TGTGCCAGCAGCTTGAGACTAGCGGGAGAGATAACAGATACGCAGTATTTT.

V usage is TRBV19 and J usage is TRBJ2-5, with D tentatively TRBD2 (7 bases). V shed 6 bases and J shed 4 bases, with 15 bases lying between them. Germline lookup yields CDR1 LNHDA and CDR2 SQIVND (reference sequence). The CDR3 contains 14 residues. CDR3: CASRGRGDGETQYF. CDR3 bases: TGTGCCAGTAGGGGGAGGGGGGATGGAGAGACCCAGTACTTC.

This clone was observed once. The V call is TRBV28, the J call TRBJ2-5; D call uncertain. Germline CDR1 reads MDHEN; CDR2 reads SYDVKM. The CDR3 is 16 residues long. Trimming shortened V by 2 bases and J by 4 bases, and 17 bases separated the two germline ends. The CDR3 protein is CASSLQLGSFAETQYF. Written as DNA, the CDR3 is TGTGCCAGCAGTTTACAACTCGGGTCCTTTGCAGAGACCCAGTACTTC.

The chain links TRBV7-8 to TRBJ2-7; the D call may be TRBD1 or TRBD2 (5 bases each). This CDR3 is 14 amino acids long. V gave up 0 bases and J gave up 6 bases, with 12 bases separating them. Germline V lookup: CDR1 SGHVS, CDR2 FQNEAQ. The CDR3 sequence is CASSLAGTRAEQYF. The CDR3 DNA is TGTGCCAGCAGCTTAGCGGGGACCCGAGCCGAGCAGTACTTC.

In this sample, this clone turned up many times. The CDR3 here is CASSELGGRAYEQYF. The CDR3 bases are TGTGCCAGCAGTGAACTGGGCGGGAGGGCCTACGAGCAGTACTTC. The V call is TRBV2, the J call TRBJ2-7; 9 bases are a match to TRBD2. The trim removed 2 bases at V and 2 bases at J, leaving 4 bases unmatched. CDR3 length: 15 amino acids. Germline V gene sequence: CDR1 SNHLY, CDR2 FYNNEI.

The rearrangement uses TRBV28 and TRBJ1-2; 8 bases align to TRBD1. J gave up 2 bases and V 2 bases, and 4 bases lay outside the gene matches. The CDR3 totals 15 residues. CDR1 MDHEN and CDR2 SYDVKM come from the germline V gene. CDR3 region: CASSLEQGANYGYTF. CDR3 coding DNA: TGTGCCAGCAGTTTAGAGCAGGGGGCGAACTATGGCTACACCTTC.

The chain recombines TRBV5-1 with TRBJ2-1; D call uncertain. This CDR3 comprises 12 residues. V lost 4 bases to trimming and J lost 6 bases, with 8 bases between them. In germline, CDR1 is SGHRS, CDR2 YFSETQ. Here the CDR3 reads CASSTYANEQFF. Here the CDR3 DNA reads TGCGCCAGCAGCACCTACGCCAATGAGCAGTTCTTC.

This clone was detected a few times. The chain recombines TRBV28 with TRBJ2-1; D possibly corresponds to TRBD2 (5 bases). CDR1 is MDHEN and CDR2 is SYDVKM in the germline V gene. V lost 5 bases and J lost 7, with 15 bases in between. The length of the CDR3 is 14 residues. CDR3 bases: TGTGCCAGCAGTCTCTCCCTAAGCGGAAATGAGCAGTTCTTC. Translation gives CASSLSLSGNEQFF.

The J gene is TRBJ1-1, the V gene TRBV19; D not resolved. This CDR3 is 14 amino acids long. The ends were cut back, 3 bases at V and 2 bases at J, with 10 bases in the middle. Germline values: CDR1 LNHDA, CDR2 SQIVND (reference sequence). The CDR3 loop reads CASSMAGLNTEAFF. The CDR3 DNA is TGTGCCAGTAGTATGGCCGGCCTTAACACTGAAGCTTTCTTT.

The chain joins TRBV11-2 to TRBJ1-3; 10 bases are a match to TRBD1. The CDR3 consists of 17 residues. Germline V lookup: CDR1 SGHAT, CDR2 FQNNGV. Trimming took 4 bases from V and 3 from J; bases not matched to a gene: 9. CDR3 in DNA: TGTGCCAGCAGCTCCTACAAAGGGACAGGGGTTGGAAACACCATATATTTT. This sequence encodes CASSSYKGTGVGNTIYF. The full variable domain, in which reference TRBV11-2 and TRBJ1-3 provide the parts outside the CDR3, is EAGVAQSPRYKIIEKRQSVAFWCNPISGHATLYWYQQILGQGPKLLIQFQNNGVVDDSQLPKDRFSAERLKGVDSTLKIQPAKLEDSAVYLCASSSYKGTGVGNTIYFGEGSWLTVV.

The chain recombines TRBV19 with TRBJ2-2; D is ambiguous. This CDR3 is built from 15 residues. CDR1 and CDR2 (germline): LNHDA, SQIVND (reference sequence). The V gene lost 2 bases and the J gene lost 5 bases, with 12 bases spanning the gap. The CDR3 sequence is CASSILGAPTGELFF. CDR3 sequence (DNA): TGTGCCAGTAGTATATTAGGAGCCCCTACCGGGGAGCTGTTTTTT.

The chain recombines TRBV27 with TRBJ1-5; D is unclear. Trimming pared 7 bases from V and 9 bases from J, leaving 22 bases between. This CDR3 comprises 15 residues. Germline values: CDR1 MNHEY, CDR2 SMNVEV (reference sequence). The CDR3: CASKESDGPTWPQHF. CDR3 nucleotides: TGTGCCAGCAAAGAGTCAGACGGTCCTACCTGGCCCCAGCATTTT.

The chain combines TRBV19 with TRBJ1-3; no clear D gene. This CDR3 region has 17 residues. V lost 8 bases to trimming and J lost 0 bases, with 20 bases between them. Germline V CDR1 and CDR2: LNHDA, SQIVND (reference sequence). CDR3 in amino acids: CASLPRAGPSSGNTIYF. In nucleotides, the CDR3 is TGTGCCAGTTTACCCCGGGCAGGCCCGAGCTCTGGAAACACCATATATTTT.

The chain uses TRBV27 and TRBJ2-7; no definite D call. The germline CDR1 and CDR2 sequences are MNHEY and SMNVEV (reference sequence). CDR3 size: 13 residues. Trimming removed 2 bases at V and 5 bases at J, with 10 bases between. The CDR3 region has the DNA TGTGCCAGCAGTTTAATGGGTGTCGACGAGCAGTACTTC. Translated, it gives CASSLMGVDEQYF.

The CDR3 is CASSSGITDTQYF. The CDR3 nucleotides are TGTGCCAGCAGCTCCGGAATCACAGATACGCAGTATTTT. This chain connects TRBV5-4 to TRBJ2-3, with D hard to call. The V gene's germline CDR1 is SGHNT and CDR2 YYREEE (reference sequence). The CDR3 consists of 13 residues. V lost 3 bases and J lost 2, with 7 bases in between.

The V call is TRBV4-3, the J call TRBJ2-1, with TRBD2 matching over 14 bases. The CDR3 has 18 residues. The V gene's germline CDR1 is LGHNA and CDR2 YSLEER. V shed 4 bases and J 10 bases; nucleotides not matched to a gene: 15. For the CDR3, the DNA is TGCGCCAGCAGCCCGTCAGGGAGCGGGACTAGCGGGAGAAGGGAGCAGTTCTTC. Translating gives CASSPSGSGTSGRREQFF.

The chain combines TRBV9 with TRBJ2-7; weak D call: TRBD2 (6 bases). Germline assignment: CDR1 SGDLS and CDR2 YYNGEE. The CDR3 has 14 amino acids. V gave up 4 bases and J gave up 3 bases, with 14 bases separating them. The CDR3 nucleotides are TGTGCCAGCAGCCCCAGTGGGGGGAACTACGAGCAGTACTTC. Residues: CASSPSGGNYEQYF.

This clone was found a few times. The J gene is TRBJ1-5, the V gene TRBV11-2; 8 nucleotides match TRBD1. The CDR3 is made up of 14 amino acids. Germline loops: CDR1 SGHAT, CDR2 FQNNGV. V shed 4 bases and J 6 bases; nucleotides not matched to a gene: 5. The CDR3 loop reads CASSWTGPSQPQHF. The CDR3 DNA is TGTGCCAGCAGCTGGACAGGGCCATCTCAGCCCCAGCATTTT.

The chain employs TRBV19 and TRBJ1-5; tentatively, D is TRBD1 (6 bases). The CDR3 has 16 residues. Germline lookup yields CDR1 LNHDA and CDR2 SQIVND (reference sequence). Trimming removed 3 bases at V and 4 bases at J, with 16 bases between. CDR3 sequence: CASSMWVGGQNQPQHF. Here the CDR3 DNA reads TGTGCCAGTAGTATGTGGGTAGGAGGACAGAATCAGCCCCAGCATTTT.

The CDR3 spells CASNPQGDSPLHF. DNA of the CDR3: TGTGCCAGTAATCCACAGGGGGATTCACCCCTCCACTTT. The chain combines TRBV19 with TRBJ1-6, with TRBD1 matching 8 bases. The CDR3 is made up of 13 amino acids. The trim removed 7 bases at V and 8 bases at J, leaving 4 bases unmatched. In germline, CDR1 is LNHDA, CDR2 SQIVND (reference sequence).

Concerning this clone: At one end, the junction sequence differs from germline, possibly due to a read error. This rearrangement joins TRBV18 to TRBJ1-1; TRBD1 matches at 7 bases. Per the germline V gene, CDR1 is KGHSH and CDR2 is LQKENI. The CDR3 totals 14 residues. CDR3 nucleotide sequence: TGTGCCAGCTCACCGGTAGGGACAGAATCAAAAAGGAGCTTT. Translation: CASSPVGTESKRSF.

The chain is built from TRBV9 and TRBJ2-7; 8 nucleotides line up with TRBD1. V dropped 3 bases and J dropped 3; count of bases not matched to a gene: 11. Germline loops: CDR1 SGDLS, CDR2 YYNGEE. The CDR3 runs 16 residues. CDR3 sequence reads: CASSEGFGQGLYEQYF. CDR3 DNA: TGTGCCAGCAGCGAGGGGTTCGGACAGGGCCTCTACGAGCAGTACTTC.

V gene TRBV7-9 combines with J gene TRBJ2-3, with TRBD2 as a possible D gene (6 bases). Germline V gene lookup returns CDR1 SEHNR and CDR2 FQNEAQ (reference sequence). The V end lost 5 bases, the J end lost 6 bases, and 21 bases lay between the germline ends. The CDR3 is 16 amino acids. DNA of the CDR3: TGTGCCAGCAGCCCCCCTGGAGGGCGGGACCGGGATACGCAGTATTTT. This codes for CASSPPGGRDRDTQYF.

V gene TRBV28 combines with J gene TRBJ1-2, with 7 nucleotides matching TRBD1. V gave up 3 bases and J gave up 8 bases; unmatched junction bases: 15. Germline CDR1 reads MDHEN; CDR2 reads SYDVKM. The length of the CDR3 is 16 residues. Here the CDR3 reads CASSFPAPGRQGGYTF. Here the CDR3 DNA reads TGTGCCAGCAGTTTCCCCGCCCCGGGTAGACAGGGCGGCTACACCTTC.

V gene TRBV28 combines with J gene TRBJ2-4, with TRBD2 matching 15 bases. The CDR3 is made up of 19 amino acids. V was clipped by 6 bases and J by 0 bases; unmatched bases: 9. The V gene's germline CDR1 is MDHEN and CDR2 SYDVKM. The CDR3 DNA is TGTGCCAGCAGCCCGGGACTAGCGGGAGGTACAATAGCCAAAAACATTCAGTACTTC. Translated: CASSPGLAGGTIAKNIQYF.

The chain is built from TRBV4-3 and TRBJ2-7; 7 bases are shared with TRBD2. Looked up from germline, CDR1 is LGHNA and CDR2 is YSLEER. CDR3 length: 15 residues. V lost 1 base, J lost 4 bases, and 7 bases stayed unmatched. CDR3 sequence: CASSQGLAAHYEQYF. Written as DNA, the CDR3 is TGCGCCAGCAGCCAAGGTCTAGCGGCACATTACGAGCAGTACTTC.